The 9 T cell receptor beta chains in this list originate from one sample, sequenced in a study of T cell repertoires in cytomegalovirus infection. The antigens for these receptors are not known. TCRdb analysed the reads with MiXCR anew, one entry per CDR3 protein. This sample yields about 830,000 distinct CDR3 sequences, of which 30% to 35% are seen a single time; 9.5% to 15% belongs to the top ten. The specimen was cultured CD8+ T cells from PBMCs, collected from culture after CMV antigen stimulation. The receptors originated from a human donor in good health (CMV status not recorded). Some clones in this sample may be carry-over from other donors' samples.

The V gene is TRBV27, the J gene TRBJ1-2; D is ambiguous. The CDR3 consists of 14 residues. Trimming left V 3 bases short and J 7 bases short, with 15 bases between. Germline CDR1 MNHEY, CDR2 SMNVEV (reference sequence). The CDR3 loop is CASSLDRAGSGYTF. In DNA, the CDR3 is TGTGCCAGCAGTTTGGATAGGGCCGGGAGTGGCTACACCTTC.

On this clonotype: A single base separates this from a much larger clone, so it may be a read error. The chain combines TRBV12-3 or TRBV12-4 with TRBJ2-7, with no clear D. The CDR3 extends over 14 amino acids. CDR3 DNA: TGTGCCAGCAGTTTACGGCAGACCTTCGGCGAGCGGTACTTC. The encoded protein is CASSLRQTFGERYF.

The V gene is TRBV7-9, the J gene TRBJ2-7, with 7 bases fitting TRBD1. Trimming took 5 bases from V and 2 from J; bases not matched to a gene: 9. From germline, CDR1 is SEHNR and CDR2 FQNEAQ (reference sequence). The CDR3 is made up of 15 amino acids. The CDR3 protein is CASSPATDRPYEQYF. The CDR3 DNA reads as TGTGCCAGCAGCCCAGCTACGGACAGGCCCTACGAGCAGTACTTC.

This clonotype occurred a few times. The rearrangement links TRBV5-1 to TRBJ1-1; weak D call: TRBD1 (6 bases). This CDR3 is 18 amino acids long. V gave up 3 bases and J gave up 1 base, with 22 bases separating them. Germline V gene data show CDR1 as SGHRS and CDR2 as YFSETQ. CDR3 in amino acids: CASSSPRGGKYENTEAFF. CDR3 nucleotides: TGCGCCAGCAGCTCTCCAAGGGGGGGGAAGTACGAGAACACTGAAGCTTTCTTT.

This clonotype was observed a handful of times. The chain uses TRBV9 and TRBJ2-1, with TRBD1 as a possible D gene (6 bases). Germline V gene sequence: CDR1 SGDLS, CDR2 YYNGEE. V lost 10 bases to trimming and J lost 3 bases, with 20 bases between them. The CDR3 has 15 amino acids. The CDR3 region has the DNA TGTGCCTTCCCTATGGGGGCAGGGATCTACAATGAGCAGTTCTTC. Translating it yields CAFPMGAGIYNEQFF.

The genes are TRBV7-6 and TRBJ2-1; 8 bases agree with TRBD2. Trimming removed 4 bases from V and 7 bases from J; junction bases left unmatched: 6. The CDR3 totals 14 residues. Germline lookup yields CDR1 SGHVS and CDR2 FNYEAQ. Here the CDR3 reads CASSSTPGGNEQFF. CDR3 DNA: TGTGCCAGCAGCTCTACTCCGGGGGGGAATGAGCAGTTCTTC.

The rearrangement uses TRBV5-1 and TRBJ1-2; D is unresolved. CDR3 size: 12 residues. V lost 0 bases, J lost 8 bases, and 8 bases lay in between. Germline values: CDR1 SGHRS, CDR2 YFSETQ. Written as DNA, the CDR3 is TGCGCCAGCAGCTTGGACACCCCCGGCTACACCTTC. Translation: CASSLDTPGYTF.

Notes on this clonotype: This likely comes from a read error, as the CDR3 has no conserved phenylalanine or tryptophan at its end. Because the CDR3's place on the DNA is in doubt, the DNA is left out and the CDR3 is given as listed by TCRdb. This chain connects TRBV7-2 to TRBJ1-2; the D call of TRBD1 is as the table states it, not checked on the DNA. Inclusive of both ends, the CDR3 amounts to 9 amino acids. Germline lookup yields CDR1 SGHTA and CDR2 FQGNSA. CDR3: CASSSRDRL.

This clonotype was recorded many times. The genes are TRBV7-8 and TRBJ1-2; possibly TRBD1 for D (6 bases). Germline CDR1 is SGHVS and CDR2 is FQNEAQ. The CDR3 sequence is 15 residues long. Deletions cut 1 base from V and 5 bases from J, with 14 bases between. This chain's CDR3 is CASSLDTGPTYGYTF. CDR3 in DNA: TGTGCCAGCAGCTTAGATACAGGGCCCACTTATGGCTACACCTTC.